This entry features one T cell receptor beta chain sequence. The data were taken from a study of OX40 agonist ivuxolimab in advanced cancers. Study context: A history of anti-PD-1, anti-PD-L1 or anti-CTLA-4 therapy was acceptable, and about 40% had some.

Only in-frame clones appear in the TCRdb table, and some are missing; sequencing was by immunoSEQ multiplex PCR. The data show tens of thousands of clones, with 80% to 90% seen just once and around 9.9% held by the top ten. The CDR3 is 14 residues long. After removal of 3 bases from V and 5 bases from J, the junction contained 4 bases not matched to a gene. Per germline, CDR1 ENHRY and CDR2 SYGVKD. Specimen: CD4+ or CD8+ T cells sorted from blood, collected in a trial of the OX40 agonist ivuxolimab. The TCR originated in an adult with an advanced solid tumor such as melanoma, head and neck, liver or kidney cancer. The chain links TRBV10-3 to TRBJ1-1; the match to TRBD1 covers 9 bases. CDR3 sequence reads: CAISDPGQGTEAFF. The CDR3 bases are TGTGCCATCAGTGACCCGGGACAGGGTACTGAAGCTTTCTTT.